This is a list of T cell receptor beta chains from one sample in a study of cytomegalovirus exposure and HLA in healthy donors. The repertoire was sequenced with immunoSEQ multiplex PCR; TCRdb's copy has only in-frame clones and lacks some. Counted here are 130,000 or so clones, 80% occurring once; the ten biggest clones make up 5.3%. Source material: PBMCs. The receptor set was obtained from a man aged 25-40 years in good health and CMV-seronegative. The CDR3 runs from the conserved cysteine through the conserved F or W. D genes are given only for firm matches.

V	length	J	D	CDR3
TRBV5-4	15	TRBJ1-2	NA	CASSLAFGPEAGYTF
TRBV6-5	15	TRBJ2-7	TRBD2	CASSSLRREVAEQYF
TRBV28	16	TRBJ1-2	NA	CASSNPNEVGRYGYTF
TRBV4-1	14	TRBJ2-1	TRBD2	CASSQISGRDEQFF
TRBV7-9	16	TRBJ2-3	TRBD2	CASSSDAREGTDTQYF
TRBV7-9	13	TRBJ2-5	NA	CASRLTGMETQYF
TRBV6-5	12	TRBJ1-1	NA	CASTGDTSEAFF
TRBV7-2	15	TRBJ1-5	NA	CASSFIAGINQPQHF
TRBV4-1	16	TRBJ1-6	TRBD1	CASSQVNRGFNSPLHF
TRBV7-6	15	TRBJ2-1	TRBD2	CASSLVGRAYNEQFF
TRBV2	14	TRBJ2-5	NA	CASREHRGGETQYF
TRBV7-9	15	TRBJ2-7	TRBD2	CASSFSGGKSYEQYF
TRBV19	14	TRBJ1-5	TRBD1	CASSIRQGSQPQHF
TRBV6-4	14	TRBJ2-1	NA	CASSDSREGNEQFF
TRBV4-1	15	TRBJ1-3	NA	CASSQDTGKGNTIYF
TRBV9	16	TRBJ2-3	NA	CASNPVGQKRTDTQYF
TRBV13	19	TRBJ2-6	TRBD2	CASSLGSASGRGGANVLTF
TRBV5-1	18	TRBJ1-4	TRBD1	CASSLSFGTGGKREKLFF
TRBV28	13	TRBJ1-2	NA	CASSLRPIYGYTF
TRBV29-1	14	TRBJ2-7	TRBD1	CSVGQAGRPYEQYF
TRBV10-2	14	TRBJ2-7	TRBD1	CASTLAGGAYEQYF
TRBV4-2	15	TRBJ2-4	NA	CASSQARTVENIQYF
TRBV7-2	12	TRBJ1-5	NA	CASSLAGQPQHF
TRBV10-2	13	TRBJ2-3	TRBD2	CASRTSGEDTQYF
TRBV10-1	14	TRBJ1-6	TRBD1	CASSPGQGNSPLHF
TRBV28	13	TRBJ2-7	NA	CASSLIGGYEQYF
TRBV2	16	TRBJ1-4	TRBD1	CASSRTGFTTNEKLFF
TRBV13	13	TRBJ2-3	NA	CASSPSGADTQYF